These 17 T cell receptor beta chains came from one sample sequenced in a study of blood T cell repertoires in COVID-19. Clones were sequenced by immunoSEQ multiplex PCR, and TCRdb holds only the in-frame ones, with some missing. The sample includes around 38,000 clones, roughly nine tenths seen only once; the top ten take around 6.5%. Sequenced material: peripheral blood. Every receptor here comes from a human donor in a cohort sampled during active COVID-19.

This clone was detected only once. This chain links TRBV10-3 with TRBJ2-3; 9 bases fit TRBD2. Losses at the gene ends were 2 bases for V and 0 bases for J; bases not matched to a gene: 9. The V gene's germline CDR1 is ENHRY and CDR2 SYGVKD. The CDR3 consists of 18 residues. CDR3 in DNA: TGTGCCATCAGTGAGAAGGGTAGACTAGCGGCTAGCACAGATACGCAGTATTTT. It codes for CAISEKGRLAASTDTQYF.

This clone was seen once. The V call is TRBV2, the J call TRBJ2-5; 7 nucleotides match TRBD2. This CDR3 spans 14 amino acids. Looked up from germline, CDR1 is SNHLY and CDR2 is FYNNEI. The V and J ends lost 0 bases and 7 bases, in that order; junction bases with no gene match: 5. The CDR3, as DNA: TGTGCCAGCAGTGAAGCGGGGGGGGAGGTGACCCAGTACTTC. Residues: CASSEAGGEVTQYF.

The V call is TRBV3-1 (or the pseudogene TRBV3-2), the J call TRBJ2-5; the match to TRBD2 covers 9 bases. Trimming cost V 3 bases and J 4 bases; bases outside gene matches: 6. CDR3 length: 15 amino acids. The germline gives CDR1 LGHDT, CDR2 YNNKEL (reference sequence). CDR3 coding DNA: TGTGCCAGCAGCCAGCGGGGGGGCCTTAGAGAGACCCAGTACTTC. Its protein is CASSQRGGLRETQYF.

Only one count was recorded for this clone. The J gene is TRBJ2-1, the V gene TRBV29-1; no clear D. Between the trimmed V and J ends, which lost 4 bases and 4 bases, there was a span of 5 bases. Germline assignment: CDR1 SQVTM and CDR2 ANQGSEA. The CDR3 is 11 residues long. Written as DNA, the CDR3 is TGCAGCGTTGTCCCTTACAATGAGCAGTTCTTC. It is translated as CSVVPYNEQFF.

The chain employs TRBV11-2 and TRBJ2-5; the match to TRBD1 covers 8 bases. In germline, CDR1 is SGHAT, CDR2 FQNNGV. The CDR3 runs 16 residues. V lost 5 bases to trimming and J lost 4 bases; unmatched junction nucleotides: 12. CDR3 amino acids: CASSRPSPTGGETQYF. In nucleotides, the CDR3 is TGTGCCAGCAGCCGACCTAGTCCTACAGGGGGAGAGACCCAGTACTTC.

The chain employs TRBV12-5 and TRBJ1-1; unclear D gene. Germline values: CDR1 LGHNT, CDR2 FRNRAP. The CDR3 spans 13 residues. Trimming left V 5 bases short and J 0 bases short, with 7 bases between. This CDR3 reads CASGLRLNTEAFF. CDR3 nucleotide sequence: TGTGCTAGTGGTCTCCGGTTGAACACTGAAGCTTTCTTT.

The chain recombines TRBV5-1 with TRBJ2-1; D not resolved. CDR1 is SGHRS, CDR2 YFSETQ, per germline. The CDR3 runs 15 residues. The V and J ends lost 2 bases and 0 bases respectively, with 9 bases between them. CDR3 sequence reads: CASSFLESSYNEQFF. For the CDR3, the DNA is TGCGCCAGCAGCTTTCTCGAGAGCTCCTACAATGAGCAGTTCTTC.

This chain joins TRBV10-3 and TRBJ1-3, with D possibly being TRBD1 (6 bases). CDR1 ENHRY and CDR2 SYGVKD come from the germline V gene. V lost 0 bases and J 4 bases, leaving 13 bases between the germline ends. The CDR3 loop spans 16 amino acids. As DNA, the CDR3 is TGTGCCATCAGTGAGTCAGCGGGGGCTTCGGGAAACACCATATATTTT. This sequence encodes CAISESAGASGNTIYF.

The gene calls are TRBV5-1 and TRBJ1-1, with 8 bases that match TRBD1. CDR3 length equals 13 residues. The V gene's germline CDR1 is SGHRS and CDR2 YFSETQ. V was pared by 0 bases and J by 11 bases, with 6 bases of the junction left unmatched. DNA of the CDR3: TGCGCCAGCAGCTTGGCGCAGGGGGCGTCCGCTTTCTTT. Its protein product is CASSLAQGASAFF.

The rearrangement uses TRBV10-2 and TRBJ2-1; 7 bases match TRBD2. V shed 5 bases, J shed 8 bases, and the junction held 6 bases outside the gene matches. This CDR3 has 13 amino acids. Germline CDR1 reads WSHSY; CDR2 reads SAAADI. CDR3 sequence (DNA): TGCGCCAGCAGTCGGGGAGGGGCCGATGAGCAGTTCTTC. It is translated as CASSRGGADEQFF.

The rearrangement uses TRBV24-1 and TRBJ2-1; the D gene is possibly TRBD2 (5 bases). Trimming took off 4 bases at V and 7 bases at J, with 16 bases between the two ends. This CDR3 spans 15 amino acids. Germline V gene lookup returns CDR1 KGHDR and CDR2 SFDVKD. CDR3 sequence: CATSEGVLTNNEQFF. The CDR3 nucleotides are TGTGCCACCAGTGAGGGAGTCCTCACTAATAATGAGCAGTTCTTC.

The V and J genes are TRBV3-1 (or the pseudogene TRBV3-2) and TRBJ2-1, with 13 bases fitting TRBD2. Germline V gives CDR1 LGHDT, CDR2 YNNKEL (reference sequence). Germline trimming cut 3 bases from V and 5 bases from J; bases unmatched to any gene: 1. This CDR3 has 15 residues. As DNA, the CDR3 is TGTGCCAGCAGCCAGACTAGCGGGGGGAACAATGAGCAGTTCTTC. Its translation is CASSQTSGGNNEQFF.

The rearrangement joins TRBV7-2 to TRBJ1-2; 8 nucleotides agree with TRBD1. Trimming at V came to 6 bases and at J to 6 bases, leaving 6 bases not matched to a gene. Germline V gene data show CDR1 as SGHTA and CDR2 as FQGNSA. The CDR3 consists of 13 residues. Here the CDR3 reads CASSRTGGNGYTF. The CDR3 nucleotides read TGTGCCAGCAGTCGTACAGGGGGGAATGGCTACACCTTC.

The J gene is TRBJ2-2, the V gene TRBV18; a weak D match, TRBD2 (5 bases). The length of the CDR3 is 20 residues. Germline-derived CDR1 and CDR2 are KGHSH and LQKENI. Trimming left V 2 bases short and J 0 bases short, with 22 bases between. The CDR3 region has the DNA TGTGCCAGCTCACCATTGGGAGCTCGCGGAATTTCCGCGAACACCGGGGAGCTGTTTTTT. It yields the protein CASSPLGARGISANTGELFF.

V is TRBV7-9 and J is TRBJ1-1; 8 nucleotides align to TRBD1. This CDR3 has 16 amino acids. V gave up 3 bases and J gave up 1 base; unmatched junction bases: 7. From germline, CDR1 is SEHNR and CDR2 FQNEAQ (reference sequence). The CDR3 bases are TGTGCCAGCAGCTTGGACAGGGCCGGGACGAACACTGAAGCTTTCTTT. Encoded protein: CASSLDRAGTNTEAFF.

The V and J genes are TRBV2 and TRBJ2-1; tentative D call: TRBD1 (5 bases). V lost 1 base, J lost 1 base, and 8 bases lay in between. CDR1 and CDR2 (germline): SNHLY, FYNNEI. This CDR3 has 15 residues. The CDR3 DNA sequence: TGTGCCAGCAGTGAAGGGACACTTTCCTACAATGAGCAGTTCTTC. Translation: CASSEGTLSYNEQFF.

This chain uses TRBV5-5 with TRBJ2-5; 11 bases are shared with TRBD2. Germline V CDR1 and CDR2: SGHKS, YYEKEE (reference sequence). V dropped 0 bases and J dropped 3; count of bases not matched to a gene: 1. The CDR3 runs to 15 residues. CDR3 sequence reads: CASSLGLAGKETQYF. Here the CDR3 DNA reads TGTGCCAGCAGCTTGGGACTAGCGGGGAAAGAGACCCAGTACTTC.